This T cell receptor beta chain was identified during a study of T-cell memory formation after mild COVID-19. This clonotype was counted at least ten times. Its cognate antigen is unknown. Study-wide points: Shrinking CD4+ clones resided mostly in CM and EM, and CD8+ ones in EMRA. Day 15 to 85 contracting clones showed balanced CD4/CD8; day 15 to 37 expanders favored CD4+.

The 5'RACE method, run with constant-segment primers, produced TCR alpha and TCR beta cDNA libraries (carrying sample barcodes and UMIs). TCRdb reprocessed the 5' RACE reads with MiXCR, giving one entry per CDR3 protein. The sample contains 450,000 to 650,000 distinct CDR3 sequences, roughly 22% of which appear only once. Between the trimmed V and J ends, which lost 5 bases and 6 bases, there was a span of 13 bases. The V gene's germline CDR1 is SEHNR and CDR2 FQNEAQ (reference sequence). This CDR3 comprises 13 residues. The sequence came from an adult woman who had mild COVID-19 (a few samples of this study predate the infection). Cell type and time point are not known. The chain combines TRBV7-9 with TRBJ1-1; TRBD1 is a possible D gene (6 bases). Sample: PBMCs or a T cell subset sorted from them (not recorded which). CDR3 sequence (DNA): TGTGCCAGCAGCCTAGGGACATCCGCTGAAGCTTTCTTT. Translated: CASSLGTSAEAFF.